This T cell receptor (beta chain) derives from a study of T cell responses to AZD1222 COVID-19 vaccine. This CDR3 is 14 amino acids long. The V and J ends lost 4 bases and 1 base respectively, with 10 bases between them. Looked up from germline, CDR1 is SNHLY and CDR2 is FYNNEI. Only in-frame clones appear in the TCRdb table, and some are missing; sequencing was by immunoSEQ multiplex PCR. The sample lists 80,000 to 90,000 clones, around 92% seen once, with roughly 4.9% in the top ten. Concerning this clone: Its antigen is unknown.

General study results and limits: White British people made up most donors, females outnumbered males, and clonal diversity was possibly underestimated. After the peak T cell response, and only then, were repertoires sampled. CD4 TCRs associated with vaccination spanned spike, dominating at 160-218 and 743-854. A rise in Spike-specific TCR breadth and depth followed two AZD1222 doses.

This clonotype was obtained from an adult in good health. The chain carries TRBV2 and TRBJ1-1; no clear D gene. Sequences were derived from peripheral blood, sampled on day 0 of AZD1222 vaccination. CDR3 nucleotides: TGTGCCAGCAGTGCCGGCGGACCGAACACTGAAGCTTTCTTT. This sequence encodes CASSAGGPNTEAFF.